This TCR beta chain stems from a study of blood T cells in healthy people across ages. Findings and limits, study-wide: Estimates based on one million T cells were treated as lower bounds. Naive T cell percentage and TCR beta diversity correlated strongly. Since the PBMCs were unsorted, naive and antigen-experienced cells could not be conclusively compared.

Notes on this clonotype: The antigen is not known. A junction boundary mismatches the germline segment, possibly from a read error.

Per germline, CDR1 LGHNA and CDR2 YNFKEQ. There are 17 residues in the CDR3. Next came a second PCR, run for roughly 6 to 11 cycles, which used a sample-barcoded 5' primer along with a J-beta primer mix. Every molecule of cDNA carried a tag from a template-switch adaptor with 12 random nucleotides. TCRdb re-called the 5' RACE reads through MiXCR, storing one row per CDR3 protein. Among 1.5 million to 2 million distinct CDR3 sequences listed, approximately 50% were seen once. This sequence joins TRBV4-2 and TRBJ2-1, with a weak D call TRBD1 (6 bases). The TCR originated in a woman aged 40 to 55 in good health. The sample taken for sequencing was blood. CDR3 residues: CASNQDLGGGSYNEQFF. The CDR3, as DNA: TGTGCCAGCAACCAAGATCTAGGGGGTGGCTCCTACAATGAGCAGTTCTTC.